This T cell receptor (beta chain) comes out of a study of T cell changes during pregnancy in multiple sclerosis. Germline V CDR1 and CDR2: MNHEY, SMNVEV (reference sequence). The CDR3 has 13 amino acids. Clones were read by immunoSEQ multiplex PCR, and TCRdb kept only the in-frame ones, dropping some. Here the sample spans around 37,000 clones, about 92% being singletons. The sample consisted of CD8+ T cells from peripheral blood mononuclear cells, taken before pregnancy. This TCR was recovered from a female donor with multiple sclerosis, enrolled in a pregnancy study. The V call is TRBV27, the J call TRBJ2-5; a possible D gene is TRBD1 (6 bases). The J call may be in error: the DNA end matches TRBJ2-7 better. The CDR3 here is CASSPTGIHEQYF. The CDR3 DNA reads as TGTGCCAGCAGTCCAACAGGGATCCACGAGCAGTACTTC.